This T cell receptor beta chain was sequenced during a study of CD8+CD57+ T cells in acquired aplastic anemia. In the study overall: Sorted CD4+ and CD8+ cell DNA averaged roughly 3.2 ug.

The template used for profiling TCR beta VDJ and CDR3 was genomic DNA. Using its own MiXCR run on the reads, TCRdb lists one record per CDR3 protein. The table lists 250,000 to 350,000 distinct CDR3 sequences, approximately 56% of them singletons. The CDR3 sequence is 14 residues long. Germline V gene lookup returns CDR1 DFQATT and CDR2 SNEGSKA (reference sequence). V lost 6 bases and J 5 bases, leaving 19 bases between the germline ends. General study points: For CD8+ Simpson's diversity, patients and controls showed no significant difference. Fewer than 30 CD8+ CDR3 sequences were shared between patients and controls.

As concerns this clonotype: What it recognizes is unknown.

The sample taken for sequencing was sorted CD4+, CD8+, or CD8+CD57+ T cells (not recorded which) from PBMCs. This TCR was sampled from a human donor with severe aplastic anemia or a healthy control (not recorded which). V gene TRBV20-1 combines with J gene TRBJ2-5; D could derive from TRBD1 or TRBD2 (5 bases each). The CDR3 nucleotides are TGCAGTGCCCCTAAGGGCTGGGGGTGGGAGACCCAGTACTTC. This translates into CSAPKGWGWETQYF.